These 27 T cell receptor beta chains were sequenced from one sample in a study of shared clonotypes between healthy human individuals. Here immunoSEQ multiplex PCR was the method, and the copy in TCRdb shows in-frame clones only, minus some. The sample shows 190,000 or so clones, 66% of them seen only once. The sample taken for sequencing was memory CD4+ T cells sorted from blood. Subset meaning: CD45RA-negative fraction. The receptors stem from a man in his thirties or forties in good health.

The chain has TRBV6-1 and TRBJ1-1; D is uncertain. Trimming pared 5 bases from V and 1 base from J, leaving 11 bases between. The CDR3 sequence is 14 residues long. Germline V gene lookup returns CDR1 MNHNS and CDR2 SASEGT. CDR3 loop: CASSTGAKNTEAFF. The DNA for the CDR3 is TGTGCCAGCAGTACGGGAGCTAAGAACACTGAAGCTTTCTTT.

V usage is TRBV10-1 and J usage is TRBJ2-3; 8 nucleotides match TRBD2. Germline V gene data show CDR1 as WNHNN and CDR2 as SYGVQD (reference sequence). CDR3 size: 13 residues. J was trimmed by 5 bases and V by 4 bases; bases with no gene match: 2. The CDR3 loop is CASSGTSRDTQYF. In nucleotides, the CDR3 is TGCGCCAGCAGTGGGACTAGCCGAGATACGCAGTATTTT.

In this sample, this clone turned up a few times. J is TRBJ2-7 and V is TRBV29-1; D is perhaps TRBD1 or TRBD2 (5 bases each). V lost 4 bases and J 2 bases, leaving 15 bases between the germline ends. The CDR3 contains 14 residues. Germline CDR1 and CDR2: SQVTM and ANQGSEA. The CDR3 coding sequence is TGCAGCGTTGGATTCCGGGACCAAACCTACGAGCAGTACTTC. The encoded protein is CSVGFRDQTYEQYF.

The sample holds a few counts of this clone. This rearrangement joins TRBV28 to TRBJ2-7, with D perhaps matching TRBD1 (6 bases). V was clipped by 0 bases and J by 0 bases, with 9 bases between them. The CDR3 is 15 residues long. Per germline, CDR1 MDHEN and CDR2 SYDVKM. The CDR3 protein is CASSLWDSLSYEQYF. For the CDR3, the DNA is TGTGCCAGCAGTTTATGGGACAGTCTCTCCTACGAGCAGTACTTC.

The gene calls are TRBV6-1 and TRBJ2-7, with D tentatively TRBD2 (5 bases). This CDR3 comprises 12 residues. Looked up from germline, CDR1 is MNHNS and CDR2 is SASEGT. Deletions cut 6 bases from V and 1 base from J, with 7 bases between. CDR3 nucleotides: TGTGCCAGCAGCGGGATTTCCTACGAGCAGTACTTC. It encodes CASSGISYEQYF.

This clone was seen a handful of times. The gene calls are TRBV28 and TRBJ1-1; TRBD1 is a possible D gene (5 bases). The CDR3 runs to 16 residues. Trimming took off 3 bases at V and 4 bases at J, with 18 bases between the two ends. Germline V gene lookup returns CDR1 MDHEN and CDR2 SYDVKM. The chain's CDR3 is CASSFLRGGSRTEAFF. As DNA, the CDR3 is TGTGCCAGCAGTTTCTTGCGGGGGGGAAGTCGCACTGAAGCTTTCTTT.

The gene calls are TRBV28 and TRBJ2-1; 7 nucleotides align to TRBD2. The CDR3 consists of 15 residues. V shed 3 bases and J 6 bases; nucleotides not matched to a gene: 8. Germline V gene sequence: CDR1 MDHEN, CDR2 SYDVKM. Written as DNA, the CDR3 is TGTGCCAGCAGTTTTGTCCTAGCGGAGCTCAATGAGCAGTTCTTC. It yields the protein CASSFVLAELNEQFF. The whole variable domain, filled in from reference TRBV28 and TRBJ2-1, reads DVKVTQSSRYLVKRTGEKVFLECVQDMDHENMFWYRQDPGLGLRLIYFSYDVKMKEKGDIPEGYSVSREKKERFSLILESASTNQTSMYLCASSFVLAELNEQFFGPGTRLTVL.

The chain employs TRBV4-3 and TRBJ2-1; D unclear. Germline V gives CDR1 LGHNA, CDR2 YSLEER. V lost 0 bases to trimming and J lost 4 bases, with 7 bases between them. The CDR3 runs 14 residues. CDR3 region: CASSQESAYNEQFF. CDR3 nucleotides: TGCGCCAGCAGCCAAGAGTCGGCGTACAATGAGCAGTTCTTC.

CDR3 amino acids: CAITTGLAGGEQFF. CDR3 DNA: TGTGCCATCACCACCGGACTAGCGGGAGGAGAGCAGTTCTTC. The rearrangement uses TRBV10-3 and TRBJ2-1; 14 bases line up with TRBD2. There are 14 residues in the CDR3. Losses at the gene ends were 7 bases for V and 10 bases for J; bases not matched to a gene: 6. Germline V gives CDR1 ENHRY, CDR2 SYGVKD.

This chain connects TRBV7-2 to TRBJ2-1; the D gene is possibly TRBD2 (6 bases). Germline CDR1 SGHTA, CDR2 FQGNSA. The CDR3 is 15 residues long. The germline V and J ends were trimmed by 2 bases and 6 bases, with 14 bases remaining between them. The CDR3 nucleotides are TGTGCCAGCAGCTTATTTACGGGAGCTGGCAATGAGCAGTTCTTC. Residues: CASSLFTGAGNEQFF. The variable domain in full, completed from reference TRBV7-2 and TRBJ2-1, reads GAGVSQSPSNKVTEKGKDVELRCDPISGHTALYWYRQSLGQGLEFLIYFQGNSAPDKSGLPSDRFSAERTGGSVSTLTIQRTQQEDSAVYLCASSLFTGAGNEQFFGPGTRLTVL.

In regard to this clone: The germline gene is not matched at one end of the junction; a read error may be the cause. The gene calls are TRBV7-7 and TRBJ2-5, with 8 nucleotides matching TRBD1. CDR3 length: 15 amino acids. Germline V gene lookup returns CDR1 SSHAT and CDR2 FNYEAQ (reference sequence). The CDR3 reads CASSKGTGPQETQYF. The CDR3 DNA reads TGTGCTAGCAGCAAAGGGACAGGACCCCAAGAGACCCAGTACTTC.

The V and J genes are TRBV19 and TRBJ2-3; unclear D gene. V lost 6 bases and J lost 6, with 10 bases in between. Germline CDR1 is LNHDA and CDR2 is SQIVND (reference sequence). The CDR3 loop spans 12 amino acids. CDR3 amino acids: CASRAYGDTQYF. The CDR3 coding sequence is TGTGCCAGTAGAGCCTACGGCGATACGCAGTATTTT.

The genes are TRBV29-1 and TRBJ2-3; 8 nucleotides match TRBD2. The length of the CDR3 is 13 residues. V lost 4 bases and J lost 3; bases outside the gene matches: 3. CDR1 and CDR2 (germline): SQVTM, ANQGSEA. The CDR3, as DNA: TGCAGCGTTGGGGCTAGCGGGACAGATACGCAGTATTTT. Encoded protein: CSVGASGTDTQYF.

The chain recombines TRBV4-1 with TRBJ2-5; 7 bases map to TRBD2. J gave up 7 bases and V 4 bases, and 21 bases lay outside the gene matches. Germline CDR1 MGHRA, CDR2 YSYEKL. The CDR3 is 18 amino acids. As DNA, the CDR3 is TGCGCCAGCAGCCTCCTCGGGGCGGGAGCGCCGGGAGTCGTGACCCAGTACTTC. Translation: CASSLLGAGAPGVVTQYF.

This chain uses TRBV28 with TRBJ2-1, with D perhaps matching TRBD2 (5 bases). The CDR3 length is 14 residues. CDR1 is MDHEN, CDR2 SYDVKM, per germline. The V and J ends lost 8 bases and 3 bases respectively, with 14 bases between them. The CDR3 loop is CASYSERNYNEQFF. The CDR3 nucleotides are TGTGCCAGCTACAGCGAGCGGAACTACAATGAGCAGTTCTTC.

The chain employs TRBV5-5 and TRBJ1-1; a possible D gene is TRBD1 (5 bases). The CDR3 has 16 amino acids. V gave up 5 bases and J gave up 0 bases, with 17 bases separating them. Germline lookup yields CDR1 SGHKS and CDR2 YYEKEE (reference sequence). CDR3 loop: CASSRGPNTLNTEAFF. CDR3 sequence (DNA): TGTGCCAGCAGTAGGGGACCGAATACCCTGAACACTGAAGCTTTCTTT.

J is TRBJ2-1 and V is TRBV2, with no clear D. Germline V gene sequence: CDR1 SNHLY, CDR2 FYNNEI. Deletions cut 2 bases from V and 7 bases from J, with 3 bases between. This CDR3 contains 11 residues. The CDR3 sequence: CASSEINEQFF. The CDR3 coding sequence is TGTGCCAGCAGTGAAATTAATGAGCAGTTCTTC.

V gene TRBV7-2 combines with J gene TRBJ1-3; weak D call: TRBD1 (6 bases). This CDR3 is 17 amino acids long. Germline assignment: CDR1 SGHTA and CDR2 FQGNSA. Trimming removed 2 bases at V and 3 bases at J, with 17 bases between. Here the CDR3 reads CASSLNRIGGDGNTIYF. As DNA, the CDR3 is TGTGCCAGCAGCTTAAATCGCATCGGGGGCGATGGAAACACCATATATTTT.

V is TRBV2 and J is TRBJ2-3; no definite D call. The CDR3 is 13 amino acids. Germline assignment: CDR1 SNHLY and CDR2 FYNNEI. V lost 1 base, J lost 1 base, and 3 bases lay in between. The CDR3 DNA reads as TGTGCCAGCAGTGAAGTGCGCACAGATACGCAGTATTTT. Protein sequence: CASSEVRTDTQYF. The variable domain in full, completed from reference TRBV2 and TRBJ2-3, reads EPEVTQTPSHQVTQMGQEVILRCVPISNHLYFYWYRQILGQKVEFLVSFYNNEISEKSEIFDDQFSVERPDGSNFTLKIRSTKLEDSAMYFCASSEVRTDTQYFGPGTRLTVL.

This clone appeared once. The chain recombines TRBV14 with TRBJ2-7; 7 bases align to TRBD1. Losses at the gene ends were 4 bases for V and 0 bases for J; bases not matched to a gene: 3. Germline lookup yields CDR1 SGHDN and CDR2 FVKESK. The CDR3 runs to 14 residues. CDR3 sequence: CASSRGQNSYEQYF. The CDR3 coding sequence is TGTGCCAGCAGCCGGGGACAGAACTCCTACGAGCAGTACTTC.

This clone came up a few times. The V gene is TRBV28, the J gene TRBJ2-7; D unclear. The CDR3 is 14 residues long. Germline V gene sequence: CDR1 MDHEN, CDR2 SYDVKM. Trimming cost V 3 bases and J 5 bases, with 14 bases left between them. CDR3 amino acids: CASSFSPTGDEQYF. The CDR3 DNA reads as TGTGCCAGCAGTTTTTCCCCCACCGGAGACGAGCAGTACTTC.

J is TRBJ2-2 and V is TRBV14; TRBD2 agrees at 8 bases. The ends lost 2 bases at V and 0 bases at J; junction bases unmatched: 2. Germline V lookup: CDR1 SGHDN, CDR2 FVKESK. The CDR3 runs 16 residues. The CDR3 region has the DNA TGTGCCAGCAGCCAAACTAGCGGAACGAACACCGGGGAGCTGTTTTTT. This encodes CASSQTSGTNTGELFF.

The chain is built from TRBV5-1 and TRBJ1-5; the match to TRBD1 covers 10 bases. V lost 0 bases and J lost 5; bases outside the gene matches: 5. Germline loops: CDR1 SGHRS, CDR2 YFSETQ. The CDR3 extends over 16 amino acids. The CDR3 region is CASSLGAGTGDQPQHF. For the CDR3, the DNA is TGCGCCAGCAGCTTGGGGGCCGGGACAGGGGATCAGCCCCAGCATTTT. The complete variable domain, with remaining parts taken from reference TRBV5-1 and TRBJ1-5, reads KAGVTQTPRYLIKTRGQQVTLSCSPISGHRSVSWYQQTPGQGLQFLFEYFSETQRNKGNFPGRFSGRQFSNSRSEMNVSTLELGDSALYLCASSLGAGTGDQPQHFGDGTRLSIL.

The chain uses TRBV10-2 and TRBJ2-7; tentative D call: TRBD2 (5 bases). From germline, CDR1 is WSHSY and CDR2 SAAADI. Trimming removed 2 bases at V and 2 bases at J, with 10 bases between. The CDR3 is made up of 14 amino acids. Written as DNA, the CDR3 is TGCGCCAGCAGTGAGAGCGGATTAACCTACGAGCAGTACTTC. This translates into CASSESGLTYEQYF.

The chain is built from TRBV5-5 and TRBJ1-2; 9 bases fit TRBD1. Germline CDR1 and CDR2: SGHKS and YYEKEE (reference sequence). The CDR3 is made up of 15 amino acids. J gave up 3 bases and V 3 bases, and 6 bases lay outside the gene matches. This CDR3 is CASSSEGQGYYGYTF. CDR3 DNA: TGTGCCAGCAGCTCGGAGGGACAGGGATACTATGGCTACACCTTC.

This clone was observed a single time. DNA of the CDR3: TGTGCCAGCAGCTTAGGGCCCAGGAGCGGCACAGATACGCAGTATTTT. Translation: CASSLGPRSGTDTQYF. This chain uses TRBV7-8 with TRBJ2-3; D is uncertain. V was cut by 1 base and J by 1 base, with 12 bases left in between. Germline-derived CDR1 and CDR2 are SGHVS and FQNEAQ. The CDR3 has 16 amino acids.

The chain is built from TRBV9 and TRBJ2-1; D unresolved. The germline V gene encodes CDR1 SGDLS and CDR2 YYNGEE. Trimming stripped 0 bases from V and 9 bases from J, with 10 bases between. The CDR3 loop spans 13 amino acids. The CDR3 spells CASSVAGSGEQFF. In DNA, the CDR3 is TGTGCCAGCAGCGTAGCCGGGTCTGGTGAGCAGTTCTTC.